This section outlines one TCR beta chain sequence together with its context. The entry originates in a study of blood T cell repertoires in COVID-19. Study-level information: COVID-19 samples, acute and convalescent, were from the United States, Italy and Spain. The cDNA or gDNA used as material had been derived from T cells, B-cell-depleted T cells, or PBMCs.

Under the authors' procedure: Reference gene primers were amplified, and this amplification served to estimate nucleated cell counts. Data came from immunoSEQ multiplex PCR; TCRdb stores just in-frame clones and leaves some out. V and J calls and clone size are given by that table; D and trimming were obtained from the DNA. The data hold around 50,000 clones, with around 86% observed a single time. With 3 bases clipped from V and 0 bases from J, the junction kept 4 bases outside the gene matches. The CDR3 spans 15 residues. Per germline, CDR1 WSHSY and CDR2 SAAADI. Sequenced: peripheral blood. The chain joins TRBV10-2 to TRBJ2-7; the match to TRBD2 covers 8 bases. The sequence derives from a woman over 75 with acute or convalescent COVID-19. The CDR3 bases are TGCGCCAGCAGTGAATTACTAGCGGTCTCCTACGAGCAGTACGTC. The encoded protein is CASSELLAVSYEQYV.